One and the same sample provided the 28 T cell receptor beta chains below, sequenced in a study of cytomegalovirus exposure and HLA in healthy donors. PCR involved 60 Vbeta and 13 Jbeta primers. TCRdb keeps only in-frame clones here, not all; method: immunoSEQ multiplex PCR. This table has 150,000 to 200,000 clones, 65% to 80% appearing once. Sequencing was performed on PBMCs. These receptors all stem from a middle-aged man in good health and CMV-seronegative.

This chain links TRBV7-2 with TRBJ2-2, with D possibly being TRBD2 (6 bases). Trimming left V 0 bases short and J 5 bases short, with 7 bases between. The CDR3 totals 14 residues. Germline CDR1 and CDR2: SGHTA and FQGNSA. The CDR3: CASSLARGTGELFF. The CDR3, as DNA: TGTGCCAGCAGCTTAGCTCGGGGGACCGGGGAGCTGTTTTTT.

This chain uses TRBV11-3 with TRBJ1-6; 9 bases line up with TRBD1. The germline gives CDR1 SGHNT, CDR2 YENEEA. The CDR3 totals 14 residues. With 5 bases clipped from V and 9 bases from J, the junction kept 5 bases outside the gene matches. The CDR3 loop reads CASSGTGSPSPLHF. Here the CDR3 DNA reads TGTGCCAGCAGCGGGACAGGGTCCCCTTCACCCCTCCACTTT.

This chain links TRBV18 with TRBJ2-7; TRBD1 matches 8 bases. Germline CDR1 and CDR2: KGHSH and LQKENI. Trimming removed 3 bases from V and 5 bases from J; junction bases left unmatched: 3. The CDR3 has 13 amino acids. Written as DNA, the CDR3 is TGTGCCAGCTCACCTGACAGGGGTCACGAGCAGTACTTC. It encodes CASSPDRGHEQYF.

The J gene is TRBJ2-1, the V gene TRBV5-1; D remains ambiguous. Between the trimmed V and J ends, which lost 2 bases and 9 bases, there was a span of 9 bases. The germline CDR1 and CDR2 sequences are SGHRS and YFSETQ. The CDR3 is made up of 12 amino acids. The CDR3 nucleotides read TGCGCCAGCAGCTTAACGCCCAGTGAGCAGTTCTTC. Translating it yields CASSLTPSEQFF.

This clone was counted a single time. The chain employs TRBV7-9 and TRBJ1-5; D perhaps matches TRBD1 (5 bases). Germline loops: CDR1 SEHNR, CDR2 FQNEAQ (reference sequence). CDR3 length: 15 residues. The V and J ends lost 3 bases and 5 bases respectively, with 14 bases between them. The DNA of the CDR3 is TGTGCCAGCAGCTTCTTTACAGGCACCGATCAGCCCCAGCATTTT. Translation gives CASSFFTGTDQPQHF. The entire variable domain, with the rest obtained from reference TRBV7-9 and TRBJ1-5, is as follows: DTGVSQNPRHKITKRGQNVTFRCDPISEHNRLYWYRQTLGQGPEFLTYFQNEAQLEKSRLLSDRFSAERPKGSFSTLEIQRTEQGDSAMYLCASSFFTGTDQPQHFGDGTRLSIL.

This clone was recorded only once. This chain joins TRBV5-4 and TRBJ1-1; maybe TRBD1 (5 bases). Trimming took off 4 bases at V and 4 bases at J, with 17 bases between the two ends. The CDR3 covers 15 residues. CDR1 and CDR2 (germline): SGHNT, YYREEE (reference sequence). The CDR3, as DNA: TGTGCCAGCAGCCCCCGGGGGTGGACGGGCACTGAAGCTTTCTTT. It encodes CASSPRGWTGTEAFF. Using reference TRBV5-4 and TRBJ1-1 for the parts outside the CDR3, the full variable domain is ETGVTQSPTHLIKTRGQQVTLRCSSQSGHNTVSWYQQALGQGPQFIFQYYREEENGRGNFPPRFSGLQFPNYSSELNVNALELDDSALYLCASSPRGWTGTEAFFGQGTRLTVV.

The chain recombines TRBV5-1 with TRBJ2-3; no clear D gene. Germline V gene lookup returns CDR1 SGHRS and CDR2 YFSETQ. V was cut by 3 bases and J by 1 base, with 9 bases left in between. This CDR3 comprises 14 residues. As DNA, the CDR3 is TGCGCCAGCAGCTCAGGCACTGGCACAGATACGCAGTATTTT. It specifies CASSSGTGTDTQYF.

The V call is TRBV18, the J call TRBJ1-1, with a possible D match to TRBD1 (5 bases). The germline V gene has CDR1 KGHSH and CDR2 LQKENI. The ends were cut back, 3 bases at V and 1 base at J, with 9 bases in the middle. The CDR3 has 14 residues. The chain's CDR3 is CASSPGGRNTEAFF. CDR3 sequence (DNA): TGTGCCAGCTCACCGGGGGGGAGGAACACTGAAGCTTTCTTT.

This clone was counted only a few times. The chain is built from TRBV6-5 and TRBJ2-6, with a possible D match to TRBD1 (5 bases). Germline V gene lookup returns CDR1 MNHEY and CDR2 SVGAGI. V shed 2 bases and J shed 4 bases, with 12 bases lying between them. The CDR3 extends over 16 amino acids. Here the CDR3 DNA reads TGTGCCAGCAGTTACGAGGCAGGGTTAGGGGCCAACGTCCTGACTTTC. Its protein is CASSYEAGLGANVLTF.

The genes are TRBV28 and TRBJ1-2; weak D call: TRBD1 (5 bases). With 1 base removed from V and 4 bases from J, the gap between germline ends came to 13 bases. Per germline, CDR1 MDHEN and CDR2 SYDVKM. The CDR3 spans 15 residues. The DNA of the CDR3 is TGTGCCAGCAGTTTATATGGGGCGCAAGGCTATGGCTACACCTTC. This translates into CASSLYGAQGYGYTF.

This chain uses TRBV4-2 with TRBJ2-7; tentatively, D is TRBD2 (6 bases). Germline V gene data show CDR1 as LGHNA and CDR2 as YNFKEQ. The CDR3 sequence is 14 residues long. Deletions cut 1 base from V and 0 bases from J, with 7 bases between. CDR3 in amino acids: CASSQGGDSYEQYF. The CDR3, as DNA: TGTGCCAGCAGCCAAGGGGGGGACTCCTACGAGCAGTACTTC.

The chain has TRBV29-1 and TRBJ2-1; 9 positions agree with TRBD1. Losses at the gene ends were 3 bases for V and 8 bases for J; bases not matched to a gene: 5. The CDR3 runs 13 residues. Germline loops: CDR1 SQVTM, CDR2 ANQGSEA. Written as DNA, the CDR3 is TGCAGCGTTGAGGGGACAGGGTCTTATGAGCAGTTCTTC. Translated: CSVEGTGSYEQFF.

The chain is built from TRBV13 and TRBJ1-6, with D perhaps TRBD1 (6 bases). Germline V lookup: CDR1 PRHDT, CDR2 FYEKMQ (reference sequence). The germline V and J ends were trimmed by 5 bases and 2 bases, with 10 bases remaining between them. The CDR3 is made up of 15 amino acids. Here the CDR3 DNA reads TGTGCCAGCAGCCGTAACAGGGCCTATAATTCACCCCTCCACTTT. Encoded protein: CASSRNRAYNSPLHF. Full variable domain (outside the CDR3, taken from reference TRBV13 and TRBJ1-6): AAGVIQSPRHLIKEKRETATLKCYPIPRHDTVYWYQQGPGQDPQFLISFYEKMQSDKGSIPDRFSAQQFSDYHSELNMSSLELGDSALYFCASSRNRAYNSPLHFGNGTRLTVT.

The rearrangement uses TRBV5-6 and TRBJ1-1; D is unclear. Germline values: CDR1 SGHDT, CDR2 YYEEEE. V was pared by 0 bases and J by 6 bases, with 18 bases between. The CDR3 loop spans 16 amino acids. The CDR3 DNA sequence: TGTGCCAGCAGCTTGGAAACTTGGCGGCCGGAACCTGAAGCTTTCTTT. Residues: CASSLETWRPEPEAFF.

Here the CDR3 reads CASSLAPGHGAGDEQFF. The CDR3 DNA sequence: TGTGCCAGCAGCTTAGCGCCAGGACATGGGGCAGGCGATGAGCAGTTCTTC. The rearrangement links TRBV7-6 to TRBJ2-1; perhaps TRBD1 as D (5 bases). Per germline, CDR1 SGHVS and CDR2 FNYEAQ. This CDR3 is 17 amino acids long. Trimming cost V 0 bases and J 8 bases, with 20 bases left between them.

The V and J genes are TRBV7-9 and TRBJ1-6; no definite D call. The germline gives CDR1 SEHNR, CDR2 FQNEAQ (reference sequence). This CDR3 has 13 residues. Trimming took off 5 bases at V and 7 bases at J, with 9 bases between the two ends. CDR3 DNA sequence: TGTGCCAGCAGCGGTGACGGGAATTCACCCCTCCACTTT. Translated, it gives CASSGDGNSPLHF.

The gene calls are TRBV5-1 and TRBJ2-3; 7 bases fit TRBD2. V was pared by 4 bases and J by 3 bases, with 11 bases of the junction left unmatched. The CDR3 length is 16 residues. Germline CDR1 and CDR2: SGHRS and YFSETQ. The CDR3 loop is CASSPHIMGGTDTQYF. The CDR3 coding sequence is TGCGCCAGCAGCCCCCATATTATGGGGGGGACAGATACGCAGTATTTT.

The chain couples TRBV9 to TRBJ1-3; the match to TRBD1 covers 10 bases. J lost 8 bases, V lost 0 bases, and 14 bases had no gene match. Germline-derived CDR1 and CDR2 are SGDLS and YYNGEE. The CDR3 loop spans 18 amino acids. This chain's CDR3 is CASSVGRGTGASRDTIYF. In DNA, the CDR3 is TGTGCCAGCAGCGTAGGGCGGGGGACAGGGGCATCAAGAGACACCATATATTTT.

The rearrangement uses TRBV5-4 and TRBJ2-5, with 9 bases aligning to TRBD1. CDR1 SGHNT and CDR2 YYREEE come from the germline V gene (reference sequence). This CDR3 contains 15 residues. With 0 bases clipped from V and 4 bases from J, the junction kept 4 bases outside the gene matches. As DNA, the CDR3 is TGTGCCAGCAGCTTGGCCGTGGGACAGGGAGAGACCCAGTACTTC. The encoded protein is CASSLAVGQGETQYF. Full variable domain (rest looked up from reference TRBV5-4 and TRBJ2-5): ETGVTQSPTHLIKTRGQQVTLRCSSQSGHNTVSWYQQALGQGPQFIFQYYREEENGRGNFPPRFSGLQFPNYSSELNVNALELDDSALYLCASSLAVGQGETQYFGPGTRLLVL.

V and J are TRBV30 and TRBJ2-3, with 8 bases identical to TRBD2. Germline values: CDR1 GTSNPN, CDR2 SVGIG (reference sequence). The V gene end was trimmed by 0 bases and the J gene end by 6 bases; junction bases not matched to a gene: 5. The CDR3 is 14 amino acids. The CDR3 sequence: CAWSVGGAPDTQYF. CDR3 nucleotide sequence: TGTGCCTGGAGTGTCGGGGGGGCTCCGGATACGCAGTATTTT.

The rearrangement links TRBV4-1 to TRBJ2-1, with 8 bases fitting TRBD2. V was pared by 3 bases and J by 6 bases, with 7 bases of the junction left unmatched. Germline loops: CDR1 MGHRA, CDR2 YSYEKL. This CDR3 is 15 amino acids long. CDR3 sequence reads: CASSQGLGSGNEQFF. CDR3 coding DNA: TGCGCCAGCAGCCAGGGACTAGGGAGCGGCAATGAGCAGTTCTTC.

V usage is TRBV10-3 and J usage is TRBJ2-1, with D possibly being TRBD1 (6 bases). This CDR3 is 15 amino acids long. V gave up 0 bases and J gave up 4 bases, with 10 bases separating them. The germline gives CDR1 ENHRY, CDR2 SYGVKD. The DNA for the CDR3 is TGTGCCATCAGTGAGTCAGGGGGTGCGTACAATGAGCAGTTCTTC. Its protein product is CAISESGGAYNEQFF.

The chain links TRBV10-3 to TRBJ1-2, with TRBD1 matching 7 bases. The CDR3 runs to 14 residues. V gave up 0 bases and J gave up 8 bases; unmatched junction bases: 6. From germline, CDR1 is ENHRY and CDR2 SYGVKD. This CDR3 reads CAISESGQASGYTF. In DNA, the CDR3 is TGTGCCATCAGTGAGTCCGGACAGGCGTCCGGCTACACCTTC.

This rearrangement joins TRBV6-1 to TRBJ1-2; a weak D match, TRBD1 (5 bases). Looked up from germline, CDR1 is MNHNS and CDR2 is SASEGT. The CDR3 is 14 residues long. Trimming removed 7 bases at V and 5 bases at J, with 17 bases between. For the CDR3, the DNA is TGTGCCAGCACCGGTCTGGGACTGGGGTATGGCTACACCTTC. Residues: CASTGLGLGYGYTF.

V is TRBV7-2 and J is TRBJ2-3; 9 bases are a match to TRBD2. In germline, CDR1 is SGHTA, CDR2 FQGNSA. Trimming removed 3 bases from V and 5 bases from J; junction bases left unmatched: 6. This CDR3 has 15 residues. The CDR3 protein is CASSFRAGGRDTQYF. CDR3 sequence (DNA): TGTGCCAGCAGCTTCCGCGCGGGGGGGCGAGATACGCAGTATTTT.

The CDR3 reads CASSVVGRSGNTIYF. CDR3 coding DNA: TGTGCCAGCAGCGTAGTGGGCAGATCCGGAAACACCATATATTTT. This chain links TRBV9 with TRBJ1-3; D remains unclear. CDR1 is SGDLS, CDR2 YYNGEE, per germline. Trimming left V 0 bases short and J 4 bases short, with 11 bases between. This CDR3 is 15 amino acids long. The full variable domain, its missing parts supplied by reference TRBV9 and TRBJ1-3, is DSGVTQTPKHLITATGQRVTLRCSPRSGDLSVYWYQQSLDQGLQFLIQYYNGEERAKGNILERFSAQQFPDLHSELNLSSLELGDSALYFCASSVVGRSGNTIYFGEGSWLTVV.

The J gene is TRBJ1-2, the V gene TRBV7-9; 7 nucleotides line up with TRBD1. Germline trimming cut 3 bases from V and 8 bases from J; bases unmatched to any gene: 3. This CDR3 spans 12 amino acids. Germline lookup yields CDR1 SEHNR and CDR2 FQNEAQ (reference sequence). The CDR3, as DNA: TGTGCCAGCAGCTTGACAGGGACCGGCTACACCTTC. Protein: CASSLTGTGYTF.

This sequence joins TRBV14 and TRBJ2-1; D call uncertain. The CDR3 contains 12 residues. Between the trimmed V and J ends, which lost 0 bases and 8 bases, there was a span of 5 bases. Germline CDR1 and CDR2: SGHDN and FVKESK. DNA of the CDR3: TGTGCCAGCAGCCAAGAGTCAGATGAGCAGTTCTTC. Its translation is CASSQESDEQFF.